This T cell receptor (beta chain) came from a study of OX40 agonist ivuxolimab in advanced cancers. Germline CDR1 ENHRY, CDR2 SYGVKD. V lost 2 bases and J lost 0; bases outside the gene matches: 9. The CDR3 is 17 residues long. Sequencing used immunoSEQ multiplex PCR; TCRdb keeps in-frame clones, though not all of them. Among tens of thousands of clones, about 87% were seen once, and the ten largest hold 7.4%. The specimen comprised CD4+ or CD8+ T cells sorted from blood, sampled in a trial of the OX40 agonist ivuxolimab. The chain couples TRBV10-3 to TRBJ2-7; the match to TRBD1 covers 8 bases. The clonotype originates from an adult with an advanced solid tumor such as melanoma, head and neck, liver or kidney cancer. In DNA form, the CDR3 reads TGTGCCATCAGTGAGATCAAGACAGGGGCCCCCTCCTACGAGCAGTACTTC. Translating it yields CAISEIKTGAPSYEQYF.